This entry features one T cell receptor (beta chain) sequence. This entry comes from a study of blood T cell repertoires in COVID-19. In the study overall: The analysed material was cDNA or gDNA that came from T cells, B-cell-depleted T cells, or PBMCs.

V gave up 7 bases and J gave up 4 bases; unmatched junction bases: 6. This CDR3 spans 14 amino acids. Per the germline V gene, CDR1 is SNHLY and CDR2 is FYNNEI. Produced via immunoSEQ multiplex PCR; TCRdb's table is partial and in-frame only. The repertoire has about 78,000 clones, approximately 91% of them found once; the top ten carry around 2.8%. The chain carries TRBV2 and TRBJ2-1, with 8 bases matching TRBD2. This TCR was sampled from a man between 65 and 80 years old with active or convalescent COVID-19. The specimen sequenced was peripheral blood. In DNA, the CDR3 is TGTGCCAGCAAAGCGGGAGATGTGTACAATGAGCAGTTCTTC. It encodes CASKAGDVYNEQFF.